The rows below give T cell receptor beta chains drawn from one sample of a study of CD8 T cells in Susac syndrome. TCRdb ran MiXCR on the immunoSEQ multiplex PCR reads and lists one entry per CDR3 protein. The sample holds over 95,000 distinct CDR3 sequences, about nine tenths seen once. Input material: CD8+ T cells from PBMCs. These receptors all come from a human donor in good health. CDR3s include the opening cysteine and the closing phenylalanine or tryptophan. A D gene is named only where the DNA matches it firmly. Not every row has a clone size; where given, it reads once, few, many or a size class.

CASSFEGFRQETQYF	TGTGCCAGCAGCTTCGAAGGCTTTAGACAAGAGACCCAGTACTTC	.	.	TRBV3-1	TRBJ2-5
CSARAQSNQPQHF	TGCAGTGCTAGAGCACAGAGCAATCAGCCCCAGCATTTT	.	.	TRBV20-1	TRBJ1-5
CASSRNPRALPSTDTQYF	TGTGCCAGCAGCCGGAACCCGAGAGCGCTCCCAAGCACAGATACGCAGTATTTT	.	.	TRBV9	TRBJ2-3
CASSSPGLAGTGELFF	TGTGCCAGCAGTTCCCCGGGACTAGCTGGCACCGGGGAGCTGTTTTTT	.	TRBD2	TRBV6-5	TRBJ2-2
CASSQDQATTDTQYF	TGCGCCAGCAGCCAAGATCAGGCAACCACAGATACGCAGTATTTT	.	.	TRBV4-1	TRBJ2-3
CASSTGAIGYTF	TGTGCCAGTAGTACAGGGGCGATTGGCTACACCTTC	.	TRBD1	TRBV2	TRBJ1-2
CASRGPRENEQFF	TGTGCCAGCAGAGGCCCCCGGGAAAATGAGCAGTTCTTC	.	.	TRBV5-4	TRBJ2-1
CASSLFDGYTF	TGTGCCAGCAGTTTATTCGACGGCTACACCTTC	.	.	TRBV12-3/TRBV12-4	TRBJ1-2
CASSLTGETDTQYF	TGTGCCAGCAGCTTAACGGGAGAGACAGATACGCAGTATTTT	once	.	TRBV5-4	TRBJ2-3
CASSQVGVGTHANEQFF	TGTGCCAGCAGCCAAGTAGGTGTGGGAACCCACGCGAATGAGCAGTTCTTC	.	.	TRBV14	TRBJ2-1
CASSRWEGTQYF	TGTGCCAGCAGCAGGTGGGAGGGGACCCAGTACTTC	.	TRBD2	TRBV14	TRBJ2-5
CASSAQGAFADTQYF	TGTGCCAGCAGCGCGCAGGGGGCGTTCGCAGATACGCAGTATTTT	once	TRBD1	TRBV5-8	TRBJ2-3
CAWSVGLAGDYEQYF	TGTGCCTGGAGTGTAGGACTAGCGGGGGATTACGAGCAGTACTTC	.	TRBD2	TRBV30	TRBJ2-7
CASSPSGKTQYF	TGTGCCAGCAGTCCGTCTGGGAAGACCCAGTACTTC	.	.	TRBV6-2/TRBV6-3	TRBJ2-5
CASSPWDGGRRDTIYF	TGTGCCAGCAGCCCTTGGGACGGAGGCCGGCGGGACACCATATATTTT	.	.	TRBV3-1	TRBJ1-3
CASRKSGEETQYF	TGTGCCAGCAGAAAATCAGGTGAAGAGACCCAGTACTTC	.	.	TRBV7-9	TRBJ2-5
CASSEFGGIETQYF	TGTGCCAGCAGTGAATTTGGGGGGATAGAGACCCAGTACTTC	.	.	TRBV25-1	TRBJ2-5
CSARTGQGTYEQYF	TGCAGTGCCAGGACAGGACAGGGGACCTACGAGCAGTACTTC	.	TRBD1	TRBV20-1	TRBJ2-7
CASSPAPYGYTF	TGTGCCAGCAGCCCCGCTCCCTATGGCTACACCTTC	.	.	TRBV3-1	TRBJ1-2
CASSATALSSYEQYF	TGTGCCAGCAGTGCGACGGCATTGAGCTCCTACGAGCAGTACTTC	.	.	TRBV6-2/TRBV6-3	TRBJ2-7
CSAWTALSYNEQFF	TGCAGTGCGTGGACAGCTCTCTCCTACAATGAGCAGTTCTTC	.	.	TRBV20-1	TRBJ2-1
CASMADRNTEAFF	TGTGCCAGCATGGCGGACAGGAACACTGAAGCTTTCTTT	once	.	TRBV7-9	TRBJ1-1
CAWSGTGELFF	TGTGCCTGGAGTGGGACCGGGGAGCTGTTTTTT	once	.	TRBV30	TRBJ2-2
CASSTGSPNYGYTF	TGTGCCAGTAGTACAGGGTCCCCTAACTATGGCTACACCTTC	.	.	TRBV19	TRBJ1-2
CAIRWGRNTGELFF	TGTGCCATCAGGTGGGGACGGAACACCGGGGAGCTGTTTTTT	.	.	TRBV12-3/TRBV12-4	TRBJ2-2
CSAREGRGVADTQYF	TGCAGTGCTAGAGAGGGCAGGGGTGTTGCAGATACGCAGTATTTT	.	.	TRBV20-1	TRBJ2-3
CASSFKGSAEAFF	TGTGCCAGCAGTTTTAAAGGGAGTGCTGAAGCTTTCTTT	.	.	TRBV12-3/TRBV12-4	TRBJ1-1
CASTGVGQPQHF	TGTGCCAGCACAGGGGTGGGTCAGCCCCAGCATTTT	.	.	TRBV6-2/TRBV6-3	TRBJ1-5
CASLGVPSGTGELFF	TGTGCCAGCCTGGGGGTCCCTTCGGGCACCGGGGAGCTGTTTTTT	.	.	TRBV2	TRBJ2-2
CASSGTGLIGNQPQHF	TGTGCCAGCAGCGGCACAGGGCTCATCGGCAATCAGCCCCAGCATTTT	.	.	TRBV7-9	TRBJ1-5
CASSQLGTSGSGEQYF	TGTGCCAGCAGCCAACTCGGGACTAGCGGGAGCGGTGAGCAGTACTTC	once	TRBD2	TRBV3-1	TRBJ2-7
CASSLWDTEAFF	TGTGCCAGCAGCTTATGGGACACTGAAGCTTTCTTT	.	.	TRBV7-9	TRBJ1-1
CASSSLAVSYNEQFF	TGTGCCAGCAGCTCGCTAGCGGTATCCTACAATGAGCAGTTCTTC	.	TRBD2	TRBV7-2	TRBJ2-1
CSVLHTVRAGYTF	TGCAGCGTTCTCCATACGGTTCGGGCTGGCTACACCTTC	.	.	TRBV29-1	TRBJ1-2
CASSPPATDYEQYF	TGTGCCAGCAGTCCCCCGGCTACAGACTACGAGCAGTACTTC	.	.	TRBV12-3/TRBV12-4	TRBJ2-7
CASTFQRAGDNEQFF	TGTGCCAGTACCTTTCAGAGGGCAGGGGACAATGAGCAGTTCTTC	.	.	TRBV19	TRBJ2-1
CASSPRLGVNTEAFF	TGTGCCAGCAGTCCCCGGCTGGGGGTGAACACTGAAGCTTTCTTT	.	.	TRBV27	TRBJ1-1
CASSMGGSSYEQYF	TGTGCCAGTAGTATGGGCGGGAGCTCCTACGAGCAGTACTTC	few	TRBD2	TRBV19	TRBJ2-7
CSARGPLAGGTAAEQYF	TGCAGTGCTAGAGGCCCACTAGCGGGGGGTACCGCGGCCGAGCAGTACTTC	.	TRBD2	TRBV20-1	TRBJ2-7
CASSLLGAGNTEAFF	TGTGCCAGCAGCTTGTTGGGGGCGGGAAACACTGAAGCTTTCTTT	once	.	TRBV5-6	TRBJ1-1
CASPLNTGELFF	TGTGCCAGCCCCCTGAACACCGGGGAGCTGTTTTTT	.	.	TRBV12-3/TRBV12-4	TRBJ2-2
CASSRGASGLAAGYEQYF	TGCGCCAGCAGCAGGGGGGCCTCCGGACTAGCGGCTGGATACGAGCAGTACTTC	.	TRBD2	TRBV5-1	TRBJ2-7
CASSSTTGELFF	TGTGCCAGCAGCTCGACCACCGGGGAGCTGTTTTTT	.	.	TRBV7-3	TRBJ2-2
CASSGNYGYTF	TGTGCCAGTAGTGGGAACTATGGCTACACCTTC	.	.	TRBV19	TRBJ1-2
CASSLRQGSNEQFF	TGTGCCAGCAGCCTCCGACAGGGTTCCAATGAGCAGTTCTTC	.	TRBD1	TRBV3-1	TRBJ2-1
CASSQEVSQGGEQYF	TGCGCCAGCAGCCAAGAGGTATCACAGGGTGGCGAGCAGTACTTC	.	.	TRBV4-3	TRBJ2-7
CASSLVPGGPSTGELFF	TGTGCCAGCAGCTTGGTCCCAGGAGGGCCGAGCACCGGGGAGCTGTTTTTT	.	.	TRBV7-3	TRBJ2-2
CASSLNAGQGNEQFF	TGTGCCAGCAGTCTTAACGCCGGACAGGGGAATGAGCAGTTCTTC	.	TRBD1	TRBV7-9	TRBJ2-1
CASSLPENTGELFF	TGTGCCAGCAGCTTACCCGAGAACACCGGGGAGCTGTTTTTT	.	.	TRBV13	TRBJ2-2
CASSLDAGSNYGYTF	TGTGCCAGCAGCTTAGACGCAGGCTCTAACTATGGCTACACCTTC	.	.	TRBV7-2	TRBJ1-2
CASSLMRGRGQPQHF	TGTGCCAGCAGTTTAATGAGGGGGCGAGGTCAGCCCCAGCATTTT	once	TRBD1	TRBV27	TRBJ1-5
CASSYSILAGELFF	TGTGCCAGCAGTTACTCGATACTAGCGGGGGAGCTGTTTTTT	once	TRBD2	TRBV6-5	TRBJ2-2
CASSYSLLGTSNPADTQYF	TGTGCCAGCAGTTACTCATTGCTCGGGACTAGTAACCCAGCAGATACGCAGTATTTT	.	TRBD2	TRBV6-2/TRBV6-3	TRBJ2-3